The 2 T cell receptor beta chains presented below share a single source sample, sequenced in a study of OX40 agonist ivuxolimab in advanced cancers. Here immunoSEQ multiplex PCR was the method, and the copy in TCRdb shows in-frame clones only, minus some. The sample contains roughly 100,000 clones, roughly 93% of which appear only once. Material: CD4+ or CD8+ T cells sorted from blood, obtained in a trial of the OX40 agonist ivuxolimab. Source of these receptors: an adult with an advanced solid tumor such as melanoma, head and neck, liver or kidney cancer.

The table lists this clone with a count of one. The chain uses TRBV4-1 and TRBJ1-2; the D gene is possibly TRBD1 (6 bases). The CDR3 runs to 15 residues. Trimming removed 0 bases from V and 5 bases from J, with 13 bases in between. Looked up from germline, CDR1 is MGHRA and CDR2 is YSYEKL. CDR3 DNA sequence: TGCGCCAGCAGCCAAGATACCACAGGGTGGTATGGCTACACCTTC. This sequence encodes CASSQDTTGWYGYTF.

The genes are TRBV19 and TRBJ2-1, with TRBD2 matching 12 bases. V shed 6 bases, J shed 9 bases, and the junction held 6 bases outside the gene matches. The germline V gene encodes CDR1 LNHDA and CDR2 SQIVND (reference sequence). This CDR3 contains 14 residues. CDR3 amino acids: CASSALAGGAEQFF. The CDR3 DNA sequence: TGTGCCAGTAGCGCCCTAGCGGGAGGGGCTGAGCAGTTCTTC.